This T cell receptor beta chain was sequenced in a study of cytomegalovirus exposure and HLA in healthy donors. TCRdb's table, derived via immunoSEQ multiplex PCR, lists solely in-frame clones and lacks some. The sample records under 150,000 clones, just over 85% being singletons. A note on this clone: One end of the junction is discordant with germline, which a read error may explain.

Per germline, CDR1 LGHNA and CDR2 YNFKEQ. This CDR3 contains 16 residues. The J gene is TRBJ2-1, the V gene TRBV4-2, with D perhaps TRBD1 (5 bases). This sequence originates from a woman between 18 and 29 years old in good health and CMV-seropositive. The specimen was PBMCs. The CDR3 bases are TGTGCCAGCAGCCAAGATTGGCAGGGCTCCCACAATGAGCAGTTCTTC. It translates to CASSQDWQGSHNEQFF.